This section outlines one TCR beta chain sequence together with its context. Its antigen remains unknown. The table came from immunoSEQ multiplex PCR; TCRdb's copy has only in-frame clones and leaves some out. The repertoire holds around 260,000 clones, with about 90% as singletons. The germline V gene has CDR1 GTSNPN and CDR2 SVGIG (reference sequence). The V end lost 7 bases, the J end lost 0 bases, and 15 bases lay between the germline ends. CDR3 length: 15 amino acids. The source of the sample is a study of cytomegalovirus exposure and HLA in healthy donors. Study-wide results and caveats: Investigators reported fewer than 200 TCR beta chains as tied to cytomegalovirus. The finding came from a later analysis; first-cohort TCR clusters tended to co-occur in the roughly 120 validation repertoires. Through in vitro validation, a few CMV-associated chains were shown to be specific for CMV antigens. Usually a TCR sequence was rare, but some public TCRs were found in many donors.

Sequenced material: PBMCs. The chain couples TRBV30 to TRBJ2-2; D is undetermined. This clonotype was sampled from a woman under 40 in good health and CMV-seronegative. The CDR3 loop is CASAFGIANTGELFF. The CDR3 DNA is TGTGCCTCAGCTTTTGGGATAGCGAACACCGGGGAGCTGTTTTTT.